This T cell receptor beta chain was sequenced in a study of shared clonotypes between healthy human individuals (dated by TCRdb to the early 2020s). Turning to the overall study: Three men and a couple of women, aged 18 to 49 years, made up the cohort. Each donor's leukapheresis produced roughly between about 0.85 and 10 billion PBMCs. Per donor, three plates each were used for CD4 naive and CD4 memory, two for CD8 naive, and one for CD8 memory. To increase sequencing depth and limit assay-specific biases, TCR repertoire library preparation and sequencing were carried out by different laboratories using diverse techniques. The study deeply sequenced blood TCR repertoires of five healthy adults to estimate repertoire size and the extent of clonotype sharing between individuals. Beyond this particular receptor, the publication reports: The genetic and exposure-history diversity represented was limited by the small number of donors. Pairwise subsampling led to the expectation that sequencing depth would affect the degree of clonotype sharing among donors. Compared with non-shared clonotypes, clonotypes shared by all four sorted-subset donors had higher generation probabilities. Sharing across four donors was observed for approximately 5% of naive CD4, 3.5% of naive CD8, around 2.5% of memory CD4, and over 0.3% of memory CD8 clonotypes. Incomplete sequencing was indicated by rarefaction of sorted-subset datasets, despite the large sequencing depth. Only blood was sampled, and tissue TCR repertoires likely differ from those in blood. Naive subsets generally had larger estimated clonotype richness than memory subsets did.

Using the deep immunoSEQ assay, multiplex PCR amplified TCR CDR3 regions from genomic DNA. Extracted genomic DNA from each cell subset was distributed evenly across all wells of several immunoSEQ 96-well plates, and each plate was treated as a replicate. For sorted subsets, 150 to 200 ng genomic DNA, equal to 30,000 to 35,000 T cell genomes, was loaded into each replicate PCR. Purified libraries were measured with a Qubit 3.0 fluorometer, size-checked on a Bioanalyzer 2100, and measured again with the KAPA Library Quantification kit. Every immunoSEQ 96-well plate was sequenced on a separate single-read 150-cycle Illumina NextSeq 550 flow cell. As for the original processing: Because the immunoSEQ output held only junctional sequences and lacked quality scores, the filtering could not match the filtering applied to full-length reads. Sequences were annotated with PyIR, a Python wrapper for IgBLAST v1.9, using IMGT germline references to assign V/J genes and CDR3. Any read was removed if the V/J assignment was weak (E-value above 1e-6), the CDR3 was missing, or the read contained stop codons, out-of-frame junctions, or ambiguous translated residues. V3J clonotypes were defined by identical inferred V gene, J gene, and CDR3 amino acid sequence. The percentage overlap between two repertoires was calculated by dividing the number of shared unique clonotypes by the size of the smaller repertoire. Richness of each repertoire was evaluated using RTK rarefaction, the Chao1 estimator, and Recon v2.1 estimates of unobserved clonotypes. For all TCRbeta clonotypes obtained by the gDNA method from a few donors, generation probabilities were computed with OLGA. This is the immuneACCESS table as TCRdb keeps it, with only in-frame sequences that have V and J called. A part of the clones is gone; compared with another copy, unresolved V genes explain less than half, and the rest is unexplained. V and J calls and clone size are as listed in that table; D and trimming were resolved from the DNA. A total of roughly 2,300,000 clones appear in this sample, around 93% of them only once. 0.37% of the sample lies in the top ten.

Healthy HIV-negative adults with no recently reported acute infections or vaccinations were included as donors. Every donor was a Caucasian adult residing in Nashville, Tennessee, USA. CD4+ T cells were enriched by magnetic negative selection; naive cells were then positively selected on CD45RA, and the negative fraction formed the memory subset. Blood was collected by leukapheresis, and PBMCs were isolated by Ficoll-Histopaque density gradient centrifugation and then cryopreserved in liquid nitrogen vapor phase. Analytical flow cytometry was used to check the purity and quantity of each magnetically sorted T cell population. Genomic DNA was isolated from each sorted fraction and quantified by UV absorbance on a Nanodrop 2000c. With regard to this clone: No cognate antigen has been identified for it. No base qualities exist here, and no much larger clone lies one base off it.

The CDR3 measures 12 amino acids from cysteine to phenylalanine. Only the CDR3 DNA stays, 36 bases, in frame from base 1. V ends up 7 bases short and J 7 bases short, with an unmatched junction base count of 6. CDR1 and CDR2 are read off the germline V gene as MNHEY and SVGAGI. Recombination connected TRBV6-5 to TRBJ1-2; the junction holds 7 bases that match TRBD1. Sequencing was carried out using naive CD4+ T cells from PBMCs. Explained via the paper, the cell subset or site label denotes: CD45RA+ positively selected. The TCR was taken from a man between 18 and 29 years old in good health. Some clones in this sample may be carry-over from other donors' samples. In nucleotide form, the sequence is TGTGCCAGCACCAGGGGGGGATCTGGCTACACCTTC. Its coded protein is CASTRGGSGYTF.